This TCR beta chain was captured in a study of shared clonotypes between healthy human individuals. CD45RA-negative memory and CD45RA+ naive subsets were split from the CD4+ cells. The CDR3 runs 14 residues. The germline V gene has CDR1 MDHEN and CDR2 SYDVKM. V was pared by 11 bases and J by 7 bases, with 12 bases of the junction left unmatched. Data came from immunoSEQ multiplex PCR; TCRdb stores just in-frame clones and leaves some out. The sample has 700,000 or so clones, about two thirds seen once. The TCR comes from a woman in her 30s in good health. Source material: memory CD4+ T cells sorted from blood. Subset indicated: CD45RA-negative fraction. V usage is TRBV28 and J usage is TRBJ2-7; 12 bases agree with TRBD2. CDR3 protein: CAVGRGLAGGEQYF. The CDR3 nucleotides read TGTGCCGTCGGGCGGGGACTAGCGGGTGGTGAGCAGTACTTC.